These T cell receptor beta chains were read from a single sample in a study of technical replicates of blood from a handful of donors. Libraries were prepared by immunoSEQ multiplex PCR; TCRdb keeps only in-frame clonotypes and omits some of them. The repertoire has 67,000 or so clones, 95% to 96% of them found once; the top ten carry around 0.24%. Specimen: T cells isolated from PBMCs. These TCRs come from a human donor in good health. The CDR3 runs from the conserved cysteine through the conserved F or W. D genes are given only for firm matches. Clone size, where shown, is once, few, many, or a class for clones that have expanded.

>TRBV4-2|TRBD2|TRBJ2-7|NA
CASSQSLAGGEQYF
TGTGCCAGCAGCCAGAGCCTAGCGGGAGGCGAGCAGTACTTC
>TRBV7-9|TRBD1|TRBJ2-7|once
CASSPSPGQGYEQYF
TGTGCCAGCAGCCCCTCTCCGGGACAGGGGTACGAGCAGTACTTC
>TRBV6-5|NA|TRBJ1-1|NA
CASTDLTRNTEAFF
TGTGCCAGCACCGATCTGACACGTAACACTGAAGCTTTCTTT
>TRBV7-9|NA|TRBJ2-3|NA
CASSLLRPAVDTQYF
TGTGCCAGCAGCTTACTGCGCCCTGCGGTAGATACGCAGTATTTT
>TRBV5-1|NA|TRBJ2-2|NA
CASSLLGELFF
TGCGCCAGCAGCTTGCTCGGGGAGCTGTTTTTT
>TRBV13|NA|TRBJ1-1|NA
CASSPNTGRTEAFF
TGTGCCAGCAGCCCGAATACAGGTCGCACTGAAGCTTTCTTT
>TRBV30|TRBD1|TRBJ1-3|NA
CACTGTGPLNTIYF
TGTGCCTGCACCGGGACAGGGCCCCTAAACACCATATATTTT
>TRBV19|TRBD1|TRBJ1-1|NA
CASSPRTGGWTEAFF
TGTGCCAGTAGTCCCCGGACAGGGGGATGGACTGAAGCTTTCTTT
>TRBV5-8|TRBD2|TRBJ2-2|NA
CASSLAAGGTGELFF
TGTGCCAGCAGCTTGGCCGCGGGAGGGACCGGGGAGCTGTTTTTT
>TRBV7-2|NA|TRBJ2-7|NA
CASSLGAEQYF
TGTGCCAGCAGCTTAGGGGCCGAGCAGTACTTC
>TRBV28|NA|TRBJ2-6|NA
CASSLARGSGANVLTF
TGTGCCAGCAGTTTAGCAAGGGGCTCTGGGGCCAACGTCCTGACTTTC
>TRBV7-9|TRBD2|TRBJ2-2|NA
CASSLRWTGLAGDTGELFF
TGTGCCAGCAGCTTAAGGTGGACGGGACTAGCGGGAGACACCGGGGAGCTGTTTTTT
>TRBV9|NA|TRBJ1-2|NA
CASSDGGVTYGYTF
TGTGCCAGCAGCGACGGAGGGGTAACCTATGGCTACACCTTC
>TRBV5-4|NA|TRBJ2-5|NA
CASRIQVQETQYF
TGTGCCAGCAGAATTCAGGTTCAGGAGACCCAGTACTTC
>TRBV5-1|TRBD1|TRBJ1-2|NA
CASSLEGTGYPLYGYTF
TGCGCCAGCAGCTTGGAGGGGACAGGGTACCCCCTCTATGGCTACACCTTC
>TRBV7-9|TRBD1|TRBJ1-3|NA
CASSLPPWGQGRGNTIYF
TGTGCCAGCAGCTTACCCCCTTGGGGACAGGGGAGAGGAAACACCATATATTTT
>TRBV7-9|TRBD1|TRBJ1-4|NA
CASSLGDRVDEKLFF
TGTGCCAGCAGCTTAGGGGACAGGGTGGATGAAAAACTGTTTTTT
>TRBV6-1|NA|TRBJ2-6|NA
CASSVNMIISGANVLTF
TGTGCCAGCAGTGTTAACATGATAATCTCTGGGGCCAACGTCCTGACTTTC
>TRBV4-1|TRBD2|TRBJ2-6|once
CASSQVVAGGAGANVLTF
TGCGCCAGCAGCCAAGTTGTAGCGGGGGGTGCTGGGGCCAACGTCCTGACTTTC
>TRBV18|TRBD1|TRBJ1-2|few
CASSPPGQAHGYTF
TGTGCCAGCTCACCTCCGGGACAGGCTCATGGCTACACCTTC
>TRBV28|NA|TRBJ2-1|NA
CASSLARTLRRQEQFF
TGTGCCAGCAGTTTAGCCCGAACTCTGAGAAGACAGGAGCAGTTCTTC
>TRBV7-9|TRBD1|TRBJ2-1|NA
CAIPRTGSWFF
TGTGCCATCCCTCGGACAGGGTCGTGGTTCTTC